The sequence of this T cell receptor (beta chain) was determined in a study of T cells in women clearing cervical HPV infection. Clones were read by immunoSEQ multiplex PCR, and TCRdb kept only the in-frame ones, dropping some. The sample includes roughly 14,000 clones. Material: blood buffy coat. This clonotype was sampled from a woman between 18 and 75 years old with a cervical HPV16 infection that either progressed to CIN3+ or cleared (not recorded which).

The CDR3: CSVNYRNTEAFF. CDR3 DNA (partial): TGCAGCGTTAATTACAGGAACACTGAA. This rearrangement joins TRBV29-1 to TRBJ1-1, with D unresolved. The read stops 3 residues short of the end of the CDR3; the missing end is completed from the germline J gene. The CDR3 runs to 12 residues. V lost 5 bases to trimming and J lost 1 base, with 8 bases between them. Looked up from germline, CDR1 is SQVTM and CDR2 is ANQGSEA.